Shown below are 15 T cell receptor beta chains from a single sample sequenced in a study of blood T cell repertoires in COVID-19. This table comes from immunoSEQ multiplex PCR, and its TCRdb copy is limited to in-frame clones, with some not included. The table lists about 270,000 clones, around 93% of them singletons. The sequenced material came from PBMCs or T cells enriched from blood (not recorded which). The source is a man between 35 and 55 years old who had been exposed to COVID-19.

The chain couples TRBV18 to TRBJ2-5; D unresolved. V lost 3 bases, J lost 7 bases, and 21 bases lay in between. The CDR3 contains 16 residues. Per the germline V gene, CDR1 is KGHSH and CDR2 is LQKENI. The CDR3 loop is CASSPVGAPGIVTQYF. Here the CDR3 DNA reads TGTGCCAGCTCACCCGTCGGTGCACCTGGTATTGTGACCCAGTACTTC.

The chain combines TRBV4-3 with TRBJ1-2; no clear D. The V end was cut by 4 bases, the J end by 4 bases, with 7 bases between. Germline V lookup: CDR1 LGHNA, CDR2 YSLEER. The CDR3 totals 12 residues. The CDR3 here is CASSRRGYGYTF. The CDR3 nucleotides are TGCGCCAGCAGCCGGCGGGGCTATGGCTACACCTTC.

The rearrangement links TRBV4-1 to TRBJ2-1; D call uncertain. There are 14 residues in the CDR3. V gave up 2 bases and J gave up 0 bases, with 5 bases separating them. Germline CDR1 reads MGHRA; CDR2 reads YSYEKL. The chain's CDR3 is CASSQQISYNEQFF. The DNA for the CDR3 is TGCGCCAGCAGCCAACAGATCTCCTACAATGAGCAGTTCTTC.

This chain links TRBV6-4 with TRBJ1-2; TRBD1 agrees at 7 bases. The V and J ends lost 2 bases and 4 bases, in that order; junction bases with no gene match: 7. Germline V gives CDR1 MRHNA, CDR2 SNTAGT. The CDR3 loop spans 15 amino acids. The CDR3 region is CASSDRDRARYGYTF. The CDR3 DNA follows: TGTGCCAGCAGTGACCGTGACAGGGCCCGCTATGGCTACACCTTC.

V is TRBV4-2 and J is TRBJ1-1, with 7 bases lining up with TRBD1. Germline CDR1 and CDR2: LGHNA and YNFKEQ. Trimming at V came to 1 base and at J to 0 bases, leaving 2 bases not matched to a gene. This CDR3 comprises 15 residues. As DNA, the CDR3 is TGTGCCAGCAGCCAAGCCGGGACAGTGAACACTGAAGCTTTCTTT. As protein: CASSQAGTVNTEAFF.

This clone has only one observation. This sequence joins TRBV19 and TRBJ2-1; 12 nucleotides align to TRBD1. The CDR3 has 14 residues. The germline CDR1 and CDR2 sequences are LNHDA and SQIVND (reference sequence). J gave up 7 bases and V 9 bases, and 7 bases lay outside the gene matches. The chain's CDR3 is CASTGQGARNEQFF. CDR3 nucleotides: TGTGCCAGCACGGGACAGGGGGCGCGTAATGAGCAGTTCTTC.

This chain connects TRBV7-2 to TRBJ1-5; TRBD1 matches at 7 bases. V was pared by 3 bases and J by 11 bases, with 13 bases of the junction left unmatched. CDR3 length equals 15 residues. Germline values: CDR1 SGHTA, CDR2 FQGNSA. The chain's CDR3 is CASSLGGRQGLTQHF. The CDR3 DNA sequence: TGTGCCAGCAGCTTGGGGGGCCGACAGGGTCTTACCCAGCATTTT.

In its sample, this clone was seen a few times. The chain employs TRBV6-1 and TRBJ1-5; no clear D. CDR1 is MNHNS and CDR2 is SASEGT in the germline V gene. The CDR3 runs to 11 residues. The ends were cut back, 0 bases at V and 10 bases at J, with 4 bases in the middle. DNA of the CDR3: TGTGCCAGCAGTGAAGCGCTACCCCAGCATTTT. Its protein is CASSEALPQHF.

The chain carries TRBV7-9 and TRBJ1-4; a weak D match, TRBD1 (5 bases). The CDR3 runs 14 residues. CDR1 SEHNR and CDR2 FQNEAQ come from the germline V gene (reference sequence). V lost 1 base to trimming and J lost 2 bases, with 5 bases between them. The CDR3 protein is CASSLGQTNEKLFF. Here the CDR3 DNA reads TGTGCCAGCAGCTTAGGACAGACTAATGAAAAACTGTTTTTT.

The V gene is TRBV5-1, the J gene TRBJ2-2, with D possibly being TRBD2 (7 bases). V was shortened by 4 bases and J by 4 bases, with 20 bases between the two germline ends. The CDR3 is 17 residues long. Per the germline V gene, CDR1 is SGHRS and CDR2 is YFSETQ. This CDR3 is CASSKLGASGITGELFF. As DNA, the CDR3 is TGCGCCAGCAGCAAACTGGGGGCTAGCGGCATCACCGGGGAGCTGTTTTTT.

The J gene is TRBJ2-1, the V gene TRBV25-1; D is possibly TRBD1 (7 bases). CDR1 is MGHDK, CDR2 SYGVNS, per germline. Trimming removed 6 bases from V and 9 bases from J, with 15 bases in between. The CDR3 contains 13 residues. DNA for the CDR3: TGTGCCAGCAGACCACAGGGGCGGGGTGAGCAGTTCTTC. The encoded protein is CASRPQGRGEQFF. The full variable domain, its missing parts supplied by reference TRBV25-1 and TRBJ2-1, is EADIYQTPRYLVIGTGKKITLECSQTMGHDKMYWYQQDPGMELHLIHYSYGVNSTEKGDLSSESTVSRIRTEHFPLTLESARPSHTSQYLCASRPQGRGEQFFGPGTRLTVL.

This rearrangement joins TRBV5-4 to TRBJ1-4, with TRBD1 matching over 7 bases. This CDR3 contains 16 residues. The V and J ends lost 0 bases and 7 bases, in that order; junction bases with no gene match: 9. The germline V gene encodes CDR1 SGHNT and CDR2 YYREEE (reference sequence). The CDR3 protein is CASSLVSSTGIEKLFF. In DNA, the CDR3 is TGTGCCAGCAGCTTGGTATCTTCGACAGGGATTGAAAAACTGTTTTTT.

The chain couples TRBV2 to TRBJ1-2; 7 nucleotides agree with TRBD1. Germline V gene data show CDR1 as SNHLY and CDR2 as FYNNEI. The CDR3 spans 14 residues. The junction had 14 bases not matched to a gene; V was cut back by 9 bases and J by 7 bases. The CDR3 DNA sequence: TGTGCCAGTAGGGGACAGAGCCGGGCTAGTGGCTACACCTTC. As protein: CASRGQSRASGYTF.

The genes are TRBV10-3 and TRBJ1-2; TRBD1 might be the D (6 bases). This CDR3 is built from 13 residues. Germline CDR1 and CDR2: ENHRY and SYGVKD. Trimming took 2 bases from V and 2 from J, leaving 6 bases between them. Written as DNA, the CDR3 is TGTGCCATCAGTGAGGACAGGAACTATGGCTACACCTTC. Its translation: CAISEDRNYGYTF.

The genes are TRBV27 and TRBJ2-1, with 11 positions matching TRBD2. The CDR3 loop spans 15 amino acids. CDR1 MNHEY and CDR2 SMNVEV come from the germline V gene (reference sequence). The V and J ends lost 5 bases and 9 bases, in that order; junction bases with no gene match: 9. In DNA form, the CDR3 reads TGTGCCAGCAGTCCAATAGCGGGAGGGTATGGTGAGCAGTTCTTC. Its protein product is CASSPIAGGYGEQFF.